The 32 T cell receptor beta chains listed next were all sequenced from one sample in a study of chemoradiotherapy in HPV16-positive cancers. Profiled with immunoSEQ multiplex PCR; TCRdb holds only in-frame clones, not every one. The sample lists some 8,800 clones; approximately 76% were seen once. Specimen collection occurred from a patient who underwent chemoradiotherapy. The receptors derive from a human donor with HPV-associated anogenital cancer.

The chain recombines TRBV5-4 with TRBJ2-3, with TRBD2 matching over 8 bases. CDR1 SGHNT and CDR2 YYREEE come from the germline V gene (reference sequence). This CDR3 has 15 residues. J was trimmed by 4 bases and V by 4 bases; bases with no gene match: 8. For the CDR3, the DNA is TGTGCCAGCAGCGTAGAGCGGGGGATATCAGATACGCAGTATTTT. Amino acid sequence: CASSVERGISDTQYF.

The V gene is TRBV5-5, the J gene TRBJ1-1; 7 positions agree with TRBD1. The CDR3 runs to 15 residues. The germline V gene encodes CDR1 SGHKS and CDR2 YYEKEE (reference sequence). V lost 0 bases, J lost 4 bases, and 6 bases stayed unmatched. CDR3 loop: CASSLGQGASTEAFF. The CDR3 nucleotides read TGTGCCAGCAGCTTGGGACAGGGAGCCAGCACTGAAGCTTTCTTT.

The V call is TRBV30, the J call TRBJ2-7; D gene unclear. Germline CDR1 is GTSNPN and CDR2 is SVGIG (reference sequence). The CDR3 totals 11 residues. Trimming stripped 3 bases from V and 5 bases from J, with 8 bases between. The DNA for the CDR3 is TGTGCCTGGAGACTTAACCACGAGCAGTACTTC. The encoded protein is CAWRLNHEQYF. The full variable domain, rest sourced from reference TRBV30 and TRBJ2-7, is SQTIHQWPATLVQPVGSPLSLECTVEGTSNPNLYWYRQAAGRGLQLLFYSVGIGQISSEVPQNLSASRPQDRQFILSSKKLLLSDSGFYLCAWRLNHEQYFGPGTRLTVT.

The J gene is TRBJ1-1, the V gene TRBV6-6; no reliable D call. Looked up from germline, CDR1 is MNHNY and CDR2 is SVGAGI (reference sequence). This CDR3 comprises 13 residues. V was trimmed by 6 bases and J by 5 bases, leaving 13 bases between them. The CDR3 loop is CASRETLWTEAFF. The CDR3 nucleotides are TGTGCCAGCAGGGAAACTTTGTGGACTGAAGCTTTCTTT.

The V and J genes are TRBV11-2 and TRBJ2-7; a possible D gene is TRBD1 (6 bases). The CDR3 totals 14 residues. V was trimmed by 2 bases and J by 3 bases, leaving 11 bases between them. Germline V lookup: CDR1 SGHAT, CDR2 FQNNGV. This CDR3 reads CASSLSRTVYEQYF. The CDR3 nucleotides read TGTGCCAGCAGCTTATCCAGGACAGTCTACGAGCAGTACTTC.

This clone was counted once. The chain employs TRBV5-1 and TRBJ1-4; the match to TRBD1 covers 10 bases. CDR3 size: 17 residues. Germline V gene sequence: CDR1 SGHRS, CDR2 YFSETQ. J gave up 4 bases and V 0 bases, and 6 bases lay outside the gene matches. In DNA form, the CDR3 reads TGCGCCAGCAGCTTGGAGGGACAGGGGAGTATTAATGAAAAACTGTTTTTT. It is translated as CASSLEGQGSINEKLFF.

The J gene is TRBJ2-2, the V gene TRBV14; a weak D match, TRBD2 (5 bases). Germline CDR1 reads SGHDN; CDR2 reads FVKESK. V lost 4 bases, J lost 3 bases, and 9 bases lay in between. This CDR3 region has 14 residues. DNA of the CDR3: TGTGCCAGCAGCCGCGGGCGCTACACCGGGGAGCTGTTTTTT. Residues: CASSRGRYTGELFF.

DNA for the CDR3: TGTGCCAGCAGATCTTTCCCGGGACTAGCGGGGGGGCGTCTTATCCCGGCTGGGGAGCTGTTTTTT. It specifies CASRSFPGLAGGRLIPAGELFF. The chain combines TRBV28 with TRBJ2-2, with 16 bases aligning to TRBD2. The germline gives CDR1 MDHEN, CDR2 SYDVKM. This CDR3 spans 22 amino acids. J lost 8 bases, V lost 6 bases, and 24 bases had no gene match.

The chain couples TRBV29-1 to TRBJ2-1, with D maybe TRBD2 (5 bases). The CDR3 length is 15 residues. Trimming took off 3 bases at V and 0 bases at J, with 12 bases between the two ends. Germline CDR1 reads SQVTM; CDR2 reads ANQGSEA. CDR3 region: CSVDTQRPSYNEQFF. Written as DNA, the CDR3 is TGCAGCGTTGATACCCAGCGGCCCTCCTACAATGAGCAGTTCTTC.

This chain joins TRBV7-2 and TRBJ2-3; D is possibly TRBD1 or TRBD2 (5 bases each). The CDR3 length is 15 residues. Trimming removed 6 bases at V and 3 bases at J, with 16 bases between. Germline values: CDR1 SGHTA, CDR2 FQGNSA. The DNA for the CDR3 is TGTGCCAGCAGGACCGATGGGGGACGGACAGATACGCAGTATTTT. It encodes CASRTDGGRTDTQYF.

The gene calls are TRBV2 and TRBJ1-4; D is uncertain. The germline CDR1 and CDR2 sequences are SNHLY and FYNNEI. Trimming shortened V by 3 bases and J by 3 bases, and 8 bases separated the two germline ends. There are 14 residues in the CDR3. CDR3 nucleotides: TGTGCCAGCAGTGACACGGCCTCTAATGAAAAACTGTTTTTT. The encoded protein is CASSDTASNEKLFF. Supplemented by reference TRBV2 and TRBJ1-4, the full variable domain reads EPEVTQTPSHQVTQMGQEVILRCVPISNHLYFYWYRQILGQKVEFLVSFYNNEISEKSEIFDDQFSVERPDGSNFTLKIRSTKLEDSAMYFCASSDTASNEKLFFGSGTQLSVL.

This chain connects TRBV4-1 to TRBJ1-3, with D unclear. The V gene lost 1 base and the J gene lost 7 bases, with 14 bases spanning the gap. The CDR3 contains 15 residues. Germline V gene lookup returns CDR1 MGHRA and CDR2 YSYEKL. CDR3 sequence reads: CASSQVLLWENTIYF. CDR3 nucleotide sequence: TGCGCCAGCAGCCAAGTCCTTTTATGGGAGAACACCATATATTTT.

This clone appeared a few times. The V call is TRBV7-9, the J call TRBJ2-4, with D hard to call. V lost 1 base and J lost 6, with 10 bases in between. The CDR3 has 14 amino acids. Germline V gene lookup returns CDR1 SEHNR and CDR2 FQNEAQ (reference sequence). CDR3 bases: TGTGCCAGCAGCTTAGTAGGCAGTTTAAACATTCAGTACTTC. Translated, it gives CASSLVGSLNIQYF.

The CDR3, as DNA: TGCGCCAGCAGCCAGGGAAATTCCTACGAGCAGTACTTC. This translates into CASSQGNSYEQYF. J is TRBJ2-7 and V is TRBV4-1, with D uncertain. V lost 3 bases to trimming and J lost 1 base, with 7 bases between them. The CDR3 loop spans 13 amino acids. Germline values: CDR1 MGHRA, CDR2 YSYEKL.

The V call is TRBV15, the J call TRBJ1-3; D remains ambiguous. Germline V lookup: CDR1 LNHNV, CDR2 YYDKDF (reference sequence). The CDR3 is 14 amino acids. The V and J ends lost 1 base and 6 bases respectively, with 10 bases between them. The chain's CDR3 is CATSRGSHKNTIYF. The CDR3 nucleotides are TGTGCCACCAGCAGAGGGTCTCACAAAAACACCATATATTTT.

This chain uses TRBV11-2 with TRBJ1-2; D remains ambiguous. The CDR3 consists of 16 residues. Trimming took 5 bases from V and 4 from J, leaving 20 bases between them. Germline values: CDR1 SGHAT, CDR2 FQNNGV. The CDR3, as DNA: TGTGCCAGCAGCGAAATTCGGTCCCACGACCGCTATGGCTACACCTTC. Translation gives CASSEIRSHDRYGYTF.

The rearrangement links TRBV7-9 to TRBJ1-2; D ambiguous. V gave up 7 bases and J gave up 0 bases, with 6 bases separating them. The CDR3 has 12 amino acids. CDR1 is SEHNR and CDR2 is FQNEAQ in the germline V gene (reference sequence). CDR3: CASTRTNYGYTF. The CDR3 DNA reads TGTGCCAGCACCCGAACTAACTATGGCTACACCTTC.

The chain has TRBV5-1 and TRBJ2-7, with 7 bases fitting TRBD1. J lost 3 bases, V lost 0 bases, and 12 bases had no gene match. This CDR3 is 17 amino acids long. Germline values: CDR1 SGHRS, CDR2 YFSETQ. The CDR3 sequence: CASSLDQPGQRHYEQYF. The CDR3 nucleotides are TGCGCCAGCAGCTTGGACCAACCGGGACAGCGACACTACGAGCAGTACTTC.

The rearrangement uses TRBV6-1 and TRBJ2-1, with TRBD1 identical over 9 bases. The CDR3 sequence is 14 residues long. J gave up 9 bases and V 4 bases, and 7 bases lay outside the gene matches. Germline V gene sequence: CDR1 MNHNS, CDR2 SASEGT. This CDR3 reads CASSAPGQGFEQFF. In nucleotides, the CDR3 is TGTGCCAGCAGTGCTCCGGGACAGGGTTTTGAGCAGTTCTTC.

J is TRBJ2-3 and V is TRBV10-2; 9 positions match TRBD1. Trimming cost V 4 bases and J 1 base; bases outside gene matches: 6. The germline V gene has CDR1 WSHSY and CDR2 SAAADI. This CDR3 has 16 residues. The CDR3 DNA reads TGCGCCAGCAGTGGCCGGGACAGGGTGGGCACAGATACGCAGTATTTT. Protein: CASSGRDRVGTDTQYF.

The V call is TRBV5-1, the J call TRBJ2-7; D ambiguous. Germline values: CDR1 SGHRS, CDR2 YFSETQ. CDR3 length equals 13 residues. V was cut by 2 bases and J by 1 base, with 7 bases left in between. This CDR3 reads CASSFTVSYEQYF. The DNA of the CDR3 is TGCGCCAGCAGCTTTACAGTTTCCTACGAGCAGTACTTC.

The genes are TRBV14 and TRBJ1-3; perhaps TRBD1 as D (6 bases). Germline V lookup: CDR1 SGHDN, CDR2 FVKESK. This CDR3 spans 14 amino acids. Between the trimmed V and J ends, which lost 3 bases and 0 bases, there was a span of 6 bases. In nucleotides, the CDR3 is TGTGCCAGCAGCCAGGACAGCTCTGGAAACACCATATATTTT. It yields the protein CASSQDSSGNTIYF.

CDR3 protein: CASSGQPNTEAFF. Here the CDR3 DNA reads TGTGCCAGCAGCGGTCAGCCTAACACTGAAGCTTTCTTT. The chain carries TRBV7-9 and TRBJ1-1; D uncertain. The germline V gene encodes CDR1 SEHNR and CDR2 FQNEAQ (reference sequence). Trimming pared 5 bases from V and 2 bases from J, leaving 9 bases between. The CDR3 runs 13 residues.

This chain uses TRBV29-1 with TRBJ1-2; D possibly corresponds to TRBD1 (5 bases). V lost 4 bases and J lost 8, with 14 bases in between. This CDR3 comprises 12 residues. Germline V lookup: CDR1 SQVTM, CDR2 ANQGSEA. The CDR3 sequence: CSVGGGREGYTF. The DNA of the CDR3 is TGCAGCGTTGGGGGGGGGAGGGAAGGCTACACCTTC.

The V call is TRBV19, the J call TRBJ2-7, with 13 bases fitting TRBD2. The CDR3 covers 16 residues. Trimming removed 2 bases from V and 3 bases from J; junction bases left unmatched: 4. CDR1 and CDR2 (germline): LNHDA, SQIVND (reference sequence). The CDR3 here is CASSISGLAGIYEQYF. As DNA, the CDR3 is TGTGCCAGTAGTATATCGGGACTAGCGGGGATCTACGAGCAGTACTTC. Drawing the rest from reference TRBV19 and TRBJ2-7, the complete variable domain is DGGITQSPKYLFRKEGQNVTLSCEQNLNHDAMYWYRQDPGQGLRLIYYSQIVNDFQKGDIAEGYSVSREKKESFPLTVTSAQKNPTAFYLCASSISGLAGIYEQYFGPGTRLTVT.

The CDR3 DNA is TGTGCCAGCAGATTACAGGGCGGCTCCTACAATGAGCAGTTCTTC. This gives the protein CASRLQGGSYNEQFF. The V and J genes are TRBV5-4 and TRBJ2-1, with D tentatively TRBD1 (6 bases). Germline assignment: CDR1 SGHNT and CDR2 YYREEE (reference sequence). Trimming removed 5 bases at V and 0 bases at J, with 12 bases between. The CDR3 is 15 residues long.

The genes are TRBV7-2 and TRBJ2-7, with D unresolved. This CDR3 has 13 residues. Germline V gives CDR1 SGHTA, CDR2 FQGNSA. Trimming removed 1 base at V and 4 bases at J, with 8 bases between. In DNA, the CDR3 is TGTGCCAGCAGCTTAGATGGTTGGTACGAGCAGTACTTC. Amino acids: CASSLDGWYEQYF.

The chain employs TRBV4-1 and TRBJ2-7, with TRBD2 matching 11 bases. Germline CDR1 and CDR2: MGHRA and YSYEKL. The CDR3 sequence is 16 residues long. Trimming removed 3 bases from V and 2 bases from J; junction bases left unmatched: 6. The CDR3 is CASSHQGLAAPYEQYF. CDR3 bases: TGCGCCAGCAGCCACCAGGGACTAGCGGCTCCCTACGAGCAGTACTTC.

CDR3 in DNA: TGTGCCAGCAGTTACGGCAGGGGTCGAGAGACCCAGTACTTC. Its translation: CASSYGRGRETQYF. J is TRBJ2-5 and V is TRBV6-5, with D maybe TRBD1 (6 bases). Germline V gene data show CDR1 as MNHEY and CDR2 as SVGAGI. The CDR3 runs 14 residues. Trimming cost V 2 bases and J 4 bases, with 11 bases left between them.

This clone was counted only a few times. This chain connects TRBV5-1 to TRBJ1-1; no reliable D call. The V and J ends lost 1 base and 2 bases respectively, with 9 bases between them. This CDR3 is built from 14 residues. The V gene's germline CDR1 is SGHRS and CDR2 YFSETQ. In DNA form, the CDR3 reads TGCGCCAGCAGCTTGTCGTCAGCCAACACTGAAGCTTTCTTT. Its protein product is CASSLSSANTEAFF.

The rearrangement links TRBV4-1 to TRBJ2-4; 9 bases agree with TRBD1. Trimming took 5 bases from V and 15 from J; bases not matched to a gene: 14. Germline CDR1 is MGHRA and CDR2 is YSYEKL. The CDR3 runs 14 residues. The CDR3 sequence: CASSSPGQGVIRYF. DNA of the CDR3: TGCGCCAGCAGCTCACCGGGACAGGGCGTTATCCGGTACTTC.

This chain uses TRBV6-6 with TRBJ2-3, with D possibly matching TRBD1 (6 bases). This CDR3 region has 14 residues. Trimming removed 6 bases at V and 6 bases at J, with 16 bases between. CDR1 and CDR2 (germline): MNHNY, SVGAGI (reference sequence). The CDR3 spells CASSLLRGTDTQYF. The CDR3 DNA reads TGTGCCAGCAGCCTTTTGAGGGGGACGGATACGCAGTATTTT.